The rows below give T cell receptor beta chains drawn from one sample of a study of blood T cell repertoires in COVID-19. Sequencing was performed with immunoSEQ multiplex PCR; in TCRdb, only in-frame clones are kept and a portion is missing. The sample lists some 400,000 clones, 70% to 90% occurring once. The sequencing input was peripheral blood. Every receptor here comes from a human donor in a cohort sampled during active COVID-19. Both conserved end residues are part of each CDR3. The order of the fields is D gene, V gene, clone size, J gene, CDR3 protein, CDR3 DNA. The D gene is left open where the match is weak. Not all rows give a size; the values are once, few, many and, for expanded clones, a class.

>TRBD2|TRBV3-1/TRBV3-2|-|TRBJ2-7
CASSGLAGVGEQYF
TGTGCCAGCTCGGGACTAGCGGGAGTTGGAGAGCAGTACTTC
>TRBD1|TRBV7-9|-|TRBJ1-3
CASSLGTGGAPGNTIYF
TGTGCCAGCAGCTTAGGGACAGGGGGCGCCCCTGGAAACACCATATATTTT
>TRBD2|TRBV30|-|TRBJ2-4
CAWRGGSGGRAKNIQYF
TGTGCCTGGAGGGGAGGTTCGGGAGGGCGGGCCAAAAACATTCAGTACTTC
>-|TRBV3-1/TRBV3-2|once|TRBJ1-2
CASSQDLSQVWGYTF
TGTGCCAGCAGCCAAGATCTTTCGCAGGTCTGGGGCTACACCTTC
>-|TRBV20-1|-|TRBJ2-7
CSASESVSYEQYF
TGCAGTGCTAGTGAGTCAGTCTCCTACGAGCAGTACTTC
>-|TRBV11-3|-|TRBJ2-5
CASSPSFGGNSQETQYF
TGTGCCAGCAGCCCATCATTCGGGGGAAACTCCCAAGAGACCCAGTACTTC
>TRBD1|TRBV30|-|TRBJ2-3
CACPPGTGSTDTQYF
TGTGCCTGCCCACCCGGGACAGGGTCCACAGATACGCAGTATTTT
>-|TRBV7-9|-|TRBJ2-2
CASSPRRGTGELFF
TGTGCCAGCAGCCCCAGAAGGGGGACCGGGGAGCTGTTTTTT
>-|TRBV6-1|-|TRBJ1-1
CASSEVTGLNTEAFF
TGTGCCAGCAGTGAGGTCACAGGTCTGAACACTGAAGCTTTCTTT
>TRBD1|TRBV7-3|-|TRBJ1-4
CASSLRTGKSEKLFF
TGTGCCAGCAGCCTACGGACAGGGAAGAGCGAAAAACTGTTTTTT
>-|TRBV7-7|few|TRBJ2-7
CASSLDRFDEQYF
TGTGCCAGCAGCTTAGACAGGTTCGACGAGCAGTACTTC
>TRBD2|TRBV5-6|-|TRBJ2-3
CASSLLAGESTDTQYF
TGTGCCAGCAGCCTCCTAGCGGGGGAGAGCACAGATACGCAGTATTTT
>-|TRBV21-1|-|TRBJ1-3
CASPGESSGNTIYF
TGTGCCAGCCCAGGGGAAAGCTCTGGAAACACCATATATTTT
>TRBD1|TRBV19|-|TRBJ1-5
CACTDRARFMGQPQHF
TGTGCCTGTACGGACAGGGCTAGGTTTATGGGTCAGCCCCAGCATTTT
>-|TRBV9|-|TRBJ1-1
CASSPRTTGAGNTEAFF
TGTGCCAGCAGCCCCCGGACGACGGGTGCGGGGAACACTGAAGCTTTCTTT
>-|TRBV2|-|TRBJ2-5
CASTEGETQYF
TGTGCCAGCACCGAGGGAGAGACCCAGTACTTC
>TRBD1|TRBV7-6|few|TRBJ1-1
CASSFGQGLGAFF
TGTGCCAGCAGCTTCGGACAGGGTCTAGGAGCTTTCTTT
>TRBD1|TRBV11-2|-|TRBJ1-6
CASSLVTGDWNSPLHF
TGTGCCAGCAGCTTAGTCACAGGGGATTGGAATTCACCCCTCCACTTT
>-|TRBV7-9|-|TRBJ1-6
CASSFGDYSPLHF
TGTGCCAGCAGCTTTGGGGACTATTCACCCCTCCACTTT
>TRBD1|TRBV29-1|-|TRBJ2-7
CSVGTGPYEQYF
TGCAGCGTCGGGACAGGGCCCTACGAGCAGTACTTC
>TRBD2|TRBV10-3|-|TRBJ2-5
CAISSGTSGETQYF
TGTGCCATCAGTTCCGGGACTAGCGGAGAGACCCAGTACTTC
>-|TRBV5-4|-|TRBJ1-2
CASSSVSLSNYGYTF
TGTGCCAGCAGCTCCGTTTCCCTATCTAACTATGGCTACACCTTC
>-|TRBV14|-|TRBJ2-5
CASSPTRGGETQYF
TGTGCCAGCAGTCCTACCCGAGGTGGGGAGACCCAGTACTTC
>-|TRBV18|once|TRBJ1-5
CASSPSGRGLSPQHF
TGTGCCAGCTCACCTTCAGGACGGGGATTATCGCCCCAGCATTTT
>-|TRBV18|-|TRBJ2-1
CASSPLGEGLYNEQFF
TGTGCCAGCTCACCACTAGGTGAGGGCCTATACAATGAGCAGTTCTTC
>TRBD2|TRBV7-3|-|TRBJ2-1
CASSFRTSGGRYNEQFF
TGTGCCAGCAGCTTCAGAACTAGCGGTGGGCGGTACAATGAGCAGTTCTTC
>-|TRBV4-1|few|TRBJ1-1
CASSQDGGGADTEAFF
TGCGCCAGCAGCCAAGATGGGGGAGGGGCAGACACTGAAGCTTTCTTT
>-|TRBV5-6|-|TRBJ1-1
CASSLGLEAFF
TGTGCCAGCAGCTTGGGTCTCGAAGCTTTCTTT
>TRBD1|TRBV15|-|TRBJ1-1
CATRNRGYTEAFF
TGTGCCACCAGGAACAGGGGGTATACTGAAGCTTTCTTT